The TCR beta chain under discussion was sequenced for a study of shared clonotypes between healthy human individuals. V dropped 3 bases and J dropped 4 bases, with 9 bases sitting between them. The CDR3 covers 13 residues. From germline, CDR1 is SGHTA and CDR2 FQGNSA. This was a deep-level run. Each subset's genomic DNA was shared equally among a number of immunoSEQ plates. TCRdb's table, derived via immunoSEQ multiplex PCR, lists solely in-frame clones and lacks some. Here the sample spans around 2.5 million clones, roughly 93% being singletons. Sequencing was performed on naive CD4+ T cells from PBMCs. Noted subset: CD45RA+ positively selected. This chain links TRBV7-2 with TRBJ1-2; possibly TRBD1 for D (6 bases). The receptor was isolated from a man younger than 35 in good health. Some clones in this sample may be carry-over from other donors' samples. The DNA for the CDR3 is TGTGCCAGCAGCTTCCAGGGGATCTATGGCTACACCTTC. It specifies CASSFQGIYGYTF.